These 14 T cell receptor beta chains were all obtained from the same sample, sequenced in a study of molecular identifiers for immune sequencing clone quantification. TCRdb ran MiXCR on the PCR reads and lists one entry per CDR3 protein. The profile shows under 650,000 distinct CDR3 sequences, approximately 20% of them singletons. Sequencing was performed on naive CD8+ T cells from blood, with Jurkat cell RNA spiked in. Subset denoted: FACS-sorted CD8+CD4-CCR7+CD45RA+ naive T cells. The receptors derive from a human donor in good health. Some libraries in this study had Jurkat cell RNA spiked in.

This clonotype was recorded at least ten times. This chain links TRBV29-1 with TRBJ1-2; D not resolved. CDR1 SQVTM and CDR2 ANQGSEA come from the germline V gene. Trimming pared 0 bases from V and 6 bases from J, leaving 17 bases between. The CDR3 runs to 15 residues. The CDR3, as DNA: TGCAGCGTTGAAGATCGAGAGGACCCTGATGATGGCTACACCTTC. Amino acids: CSVEDREDPDDGYTF.

The table lists this clonotype with a few counts. This could be a read error, since a much larger clone is one nucleotide away. The DNA for the CDR3 is TGTGCCTGCAGTTCTACCGACGGACTAGCGGGGGTAGAGCAGTACTTC. Translation: CACSSTDGLAGVEQYF. This rearrangement joins TRBV12-3 or TRBV12-4 to TRBJ2-7; 13 nucleotides agree with TRBD2. The CDR3 sequence is 16 residues long.

This clonotype was seen at least ten times. The chain uses TRBV4-3 and TRBJ1-5; D remains ambiguous. The germline V and J ends were trimmed by 1 base and 3 bases, with 7 bases remaining between them. CDR1 is LGHNA and CDR2 is YSLEER in the germline V gene. This CDR3 is 14 amino acids long. The CDR3 DNA sequence: TGCGCCAGCAGCCAAGTGGAGTACAATCAGCCCCAGCATTTT. As protein: CASSQVEYNQPQHF.

This clonotype occurred many times. The V call is TRBV28, the J call TRBJ1-4, with 10 bases that match TRBD1. This CDR3 has 13 amino acids. Germline V gene data show CDR1 as MDHEN and CDR2 as SYDVKM. Trimming removed 7 bases from V and 6 bases from J; junction bases left unmatched: 2. This chain's CDR3 is CASTGQGYEKLFF. CDR3 bases: TGTGCCAGCACGGGACAGGGGTATGAAAAACTGTTTTTT.

This clonotype has just a few counts. This sequence joins TRBV24-1 and TRBJ2-2; D may correspond to TRBD1 or TRBD2 (5 bases each). Germline V CDR1 and CDR2: KGHDR, SFDVKD. Deletions cut 4 bases from V and 5 bases from J, with 13 bases between. This CDR3 spans 15 amino acids. CDR3 coding DNA: TGTGCCACCAGTGACCACGACAGCGGAACCGGGGAGCTGTTTTTT. Translated, it gives CATSDHDSGTGELFF.

Worth noting for this clonotype: At one end the junction does not follow the germline gene, possibly because of a read error. The V gene is TRBV28, the J gene TRBJ1-1, with 9 bases that match TRBD1. There are 14 residues in the CDR3. Looked up from germline, CDR1 is MDHEN and CDR2 is SYDVKM. Here the CDR3 DNA reads TGTGCCGGCAGGTACAGGGGGCTAAACACTGAAGCTTTCTTT. Its protein is CAGRYRGLNTEAFF.

This clonotype was observed at least ten times. V and J are TRBV7-9 and TRBJ2-5; no reliable D call. Trimming removed 1 base from V and 1 base from J, with 7 bases in between. CDR1 is SEHNR and CDR2 is FQNEAQ in the germline V gene (reference sequence). This CDR3 contains 14 residues. In DNA form, the CDR3 reads TGTGCCAGCAGCTTAGTCAGTCCCCAAGAGACCCAGTACTTC. Its protein product is CASSLVSPQETQYF.

Only a few counts were recorded for this clonotype. The chain carries TRBV19 and TRBJ1-3; D call uncertain. The CDR3 contains 17 residues. Per the germline V gene, CDR1 is LNHDA and CDR2 is SQIVND (reference sequence). Trimming took off 3 bases at V and 1 base at J, with 16 bases between the two ends. In DNA, the CDR3 is TGTGCCAGTAGTATTCCTCAAGGAGTAAAATCTGGAAACACCATATATTTT. As protein: CASSIPQGVKSGNTIYF.

With respect to this clonotype: A single base separates this from a much larger clone, so it may be a read error. V gene TRBV9 combines with J gene TRBJ2-1; D is ambiguous. This CDR3 contains 14 residues. Looked up from germline, CDR1 is SGDLS and CDR2 is YYNGEE. In DNA form, the CDR3 reads TGTGCCAGCAGCGTAGAGGGAAGAAGAAATGAGCAGCTCTTC. It is translated as CASSVEGRRNEQLF.

For this clonotype: Possible read error: a much larger clone is one base away. The chain joins TRBV12-3 or TRBV12-4 to TRBJ2-3; a possible D gene is TRBD1 (5 bases). The CDR3 has 13 residues. In nucleotides, the CDR3 is TGTGTCAGCAGTAGACTCAGGGCAGATACGCAGTATTTT. Translating gives CVSSRLRADTQYF.

This clonotype was picked up many times. The chain joins TRBV6-6 to TRBJ2-5; 9 bases line up with TRBD1. V lost 0 bases, J lost 5 bases, and 19 bases stayed unmatched. The germline V gene encodes CDR1 MNHNY and CDR2 SVGAGI (reference sequence). CDR3 length: 20 amino acids. CDR3 nucleotides: TGTGCCAGCAGTTACTCACCCGGGACAGGGTTGGGATTCGGACCGGAGACCCAGTACTTC. Translating gives CASSYSPGTGLGFGPETQYF.

This chain's CDR3 is CASSEERGGSSYEQYF. DNA of the CDR3: TGTGCCAGCAGCGAGGAGCGGGGGGGAAGCTCCTACGAGCAGTACTTC. The chain couples TRBV7-9 to TRBJ2-7; TRBD2 aligns across 10 bases. The germline gives CDR1 SEHNR, CDR2 FQNEAQ (reference sequence). The J segment lost 0 bases and the V segment lost 5 bases, leaving 7 bases of the junction unmatched. The CDR3 runs to 16 residues.

In this sample, this clonotype turned up many times. The V gene is TRBV4-2, the J gene TRBJ1-2; perhaps TRBD1 as D (5 bases). Trimming removed 1 base from V and 8 bases from J, with 11 bases in between. Germline values: CDR1 LGHNA, CDR2 YNFKEQ. There are 13 residues in the CDR3. CDR3 region: CASSQGTRWGYTF. CDR3 nucleotides: TGTGCCAGCAGCCAAGGGACAAGGTGGGGCTACACCTTC.

This chain uses TRBV19 with TRBJ1-1; D uncertain. Germline assignment: CDR1 LNHDA and CDR2 SQIVND (reference sequence). The CDR3 is 13 amino acids. With 9 bases removed from V and 2 bases from J, the gap between germline ends came to 13 bases. CDR3 in amino acids: CASKGVLNTEAFF. CDR3 DNA: TGTGCCAGCAAAGGAGTACTAAACACTGAAGCTTTCTTT. Full variable domain (outside the CDR3, taken from reference TRBV19 and TRBJ1-1): DGGITQSPKYLFRKEGQNVTLSCEQNLNHDAMYWYRQDPGQGLRLIYYSQIVNDFQKGDIAEGYSVSREKKESFPLTVTSAQKNPTAFYLCASKGVLNTEAFFGQGTRLTVV.